The 4 T cell receptor beta chains listed next were all sequenced from one sample in a study of T cells in lung cancer brain metastases. Libraries were prepared by immunoSEQ multiplex PCR; TCRdb keeps only in-frame clonotypes and omits some of them. The sample includes approximately 5,100 clones, 75% to 90% of them seen just once. The specimen was tumor tissue from a brain metastasis. The receptors originated from a man in his fifties or sixties with non-small cell lung cancer that had spread to the brain.

The table lists this clone with a few counts. This rearrangement joins TRBV5-6 to TRBJ1-1, with D tentatively TRBD1 (6 bases). The CDR3 has 13 amino acids. With 0 bases removed from V and 11 bases from J, the gap between germline ends came to 14 bases. Germline V gene data show CDR1 as SGHDT and CDR2 as YYEEEE. CDR3 sequence reads: CASSLGGRDMAFF. The CDR3 nucleotides are TGTGCCAGCAGCTTGGGAGGCCGGGACATGGCTTTCTTT.

The chain recombines TRBV5-1 with TRBJ2-7; D may be TRBD1 (6 bases). The V gene lost 0 bases and the J gene lost 0 bases, with 10 bases spanning the gap. Germline CDR1 reads SGHRS; CDR2 reads YFSETQ. The CDR3 runs 15 residues. This chain's CDR3 is CASSLVTGSSYEQYF. Written as DNA, the CDR3 is TGCGCCAGCAGCTTGGTGACAGGAAGCTCCTACGAGCAGTACTTC.

Only one count was recorded for this clone. CDR3 in DNA: TGTGCCAGCAGCCAAGAAATCTCCGGGACAGGGGCAGGTTCACCCCTCCACTTT. This sequence encodes CASSQEISGTGAGSPLHF. V gene TRBV4-2 combines with J gene TRBJ1-6; 10 nucleotides agree with TRBD1. The CDR3 loop spans 18 amino acids. CDR1 and CDR2 (germline): LGHNA, YNFKEQ. With 0 bases clipped from V and 9 bases from J, the junction kept 11 bases outside the gene matches.

J is TRBJ1-1 and V is TRBV18; a weak D match, TRBD1 (6 bases). The V and J ends lost 2 bases and 5 bases respectively, with 15 bases between them. Germline V gene data show CDR1 as KGHSH and CDR2 as LQKENI. This CDR3 is built from 15 residues. CDR3 nucleotide sequence: TGTGCCAGCTCACCAGGGTCGGGGGGCTGGACTGAAGCTTTCTTT. This gives the protein CASSPGSGGWTEAFF. Filled out from reference TRBV18 and TRBJ1-1, the complete variable domain reads NAGVMQNPRHLVRRRGQEARLRCSPMKGHSHVYWYRQLPEEGLKFMVYLQKENIIDESGMPKERFSAEFPKEGPSILRIQQVVRGDSAAYFCASSPGSGGWTEAFFGQGTRLTVV.